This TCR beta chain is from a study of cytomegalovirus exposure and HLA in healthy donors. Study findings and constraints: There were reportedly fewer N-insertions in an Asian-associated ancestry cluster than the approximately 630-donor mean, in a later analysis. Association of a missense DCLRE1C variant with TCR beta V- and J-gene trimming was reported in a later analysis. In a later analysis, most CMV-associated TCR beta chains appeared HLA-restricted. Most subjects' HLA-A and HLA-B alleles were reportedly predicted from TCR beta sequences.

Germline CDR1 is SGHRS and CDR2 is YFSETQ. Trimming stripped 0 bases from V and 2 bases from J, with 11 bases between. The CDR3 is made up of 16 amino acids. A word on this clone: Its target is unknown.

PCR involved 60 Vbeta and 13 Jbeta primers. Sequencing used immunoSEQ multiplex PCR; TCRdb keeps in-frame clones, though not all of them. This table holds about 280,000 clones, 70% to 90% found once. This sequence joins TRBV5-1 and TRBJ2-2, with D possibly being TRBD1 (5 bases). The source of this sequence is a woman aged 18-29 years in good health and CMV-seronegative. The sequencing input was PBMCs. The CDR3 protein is CASSLVGDSNTGELFF. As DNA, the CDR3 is TGCGCCAGCAGCTTGGTTGGTGACAGCAACACCGGGGAGCTGTTTTTT.